The T cell receptor (beta chain) under discussion was sequenced for a study of B cell selection in AIRE deficiency. Trimming pared 0 bases from V and 7 bases from J, leaving 15 bases between. CDR1 is ENHRY, CDR2 SYGVKD, per germline. This CDR3 has 16 amino acids. Sorting defined conventional CD4 T cells as CD4+CD127+. Study outcomes and limitations: CDR3s were shorter in shared Treg sequences, reflecting few non-templated nucleotide insertions.

Libraries were prepared by immunoSEQ multiplex PCR; TCRdb keeps only in-frame clonotypes and omits some of them. The data hold some 25,000 clones, with 95% to 97% observed a single time. About this clone: The antigen remains unidentified.

The chain is built from TRBV10-3 and TRBJ1-4; no firm D call. The sequenced material came from conventional CD4+ T cells sorted from PBMCs. This TCR derives from a human donor with AIRE deficiency. The DNA of the CDR3 is TGTGCCATCAGTGAGTCGTCGGCTACCGTGGGTGAAAAACTGTTTTTT. This encodes CAISESSATVGEKLFF.